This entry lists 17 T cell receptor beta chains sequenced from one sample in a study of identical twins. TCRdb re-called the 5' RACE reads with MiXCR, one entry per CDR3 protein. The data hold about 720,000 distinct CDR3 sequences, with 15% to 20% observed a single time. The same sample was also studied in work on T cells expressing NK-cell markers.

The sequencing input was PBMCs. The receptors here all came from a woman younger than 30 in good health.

CDR3 nucleotide sequence: TGTGCCAGCACTAAGGGGGCAATCGTCGAGCAGTACTTC. It specifies CASTKGAIVEQYF. The rearrangement uses TRBV2 and TRBJ2-7; 7 positions match TRBD1. The CDR3 is 13 amino acids. CDR1 SNHLY and CDR2 FYNNEI come from the germline V gene. V was clipped by 7 bases and J by 6 bases; unmatched bases: 9.

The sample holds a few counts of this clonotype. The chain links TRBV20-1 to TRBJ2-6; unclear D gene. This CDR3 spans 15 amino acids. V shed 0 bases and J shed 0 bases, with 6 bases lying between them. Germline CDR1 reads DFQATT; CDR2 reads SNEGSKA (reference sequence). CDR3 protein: CSARDLSSGANVLTF. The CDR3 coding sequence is TGCAGTGCTAGAGATCTAAGCTCTGGGGCCAACGTCCTGACTTTC.

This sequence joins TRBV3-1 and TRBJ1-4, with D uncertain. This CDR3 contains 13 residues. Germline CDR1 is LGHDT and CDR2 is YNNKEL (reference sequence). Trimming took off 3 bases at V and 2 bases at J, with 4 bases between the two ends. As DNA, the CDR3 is TGTGCCAGCAGCCATCAGACTAATGAAAAACTGTTTTTT. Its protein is CASSHQTNEKLFF.

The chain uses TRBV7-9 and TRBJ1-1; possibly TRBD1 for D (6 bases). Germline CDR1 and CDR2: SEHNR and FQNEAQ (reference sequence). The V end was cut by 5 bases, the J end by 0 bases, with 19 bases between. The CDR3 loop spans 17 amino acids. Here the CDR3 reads CASSALPMGAVNTEAFF. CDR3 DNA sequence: TGTGCCAGCAGCGCCTTGCCGATGGGGGCGGTGAACACTGAAGCTTTCTTT. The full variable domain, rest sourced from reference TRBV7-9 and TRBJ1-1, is DTGVSQNPRHKITKRGQNVTFRCDPISEHNRLYWYRQTLGQGPEFLTYFQNEAQLEKSRLLSDRFSAERPKGSFSTLEIQRTEQGDSAMYLCASSALPMGAVNTEAFFGQGTRLTVV.

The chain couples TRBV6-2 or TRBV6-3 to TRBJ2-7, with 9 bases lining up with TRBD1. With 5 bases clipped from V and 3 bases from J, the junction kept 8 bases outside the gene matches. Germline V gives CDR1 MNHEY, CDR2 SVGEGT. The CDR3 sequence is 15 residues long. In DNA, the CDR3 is TGTGCCAGCAGTGGATGGGGACAGGGTGACTACGAGCAGTACTTC. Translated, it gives CASSGWGQGDYEQYF.

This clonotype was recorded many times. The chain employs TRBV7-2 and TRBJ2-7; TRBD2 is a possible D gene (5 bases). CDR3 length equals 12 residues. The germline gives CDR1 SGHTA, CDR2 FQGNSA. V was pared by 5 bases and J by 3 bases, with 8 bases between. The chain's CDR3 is CASSRGFYEQYF. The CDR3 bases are TGTGCCAGCAGCCGGGGTTTCTACGAGCAGTACTTC.

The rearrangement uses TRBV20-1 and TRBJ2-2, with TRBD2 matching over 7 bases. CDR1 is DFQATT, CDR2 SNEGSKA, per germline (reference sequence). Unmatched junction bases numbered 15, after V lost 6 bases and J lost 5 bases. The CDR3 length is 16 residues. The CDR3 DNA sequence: TGCAGTGCCCCCGCCCTCGGCGGGAGACGTACCGGGGAGCTGTTTTTT. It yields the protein CSAPALGGRRTGELFF.

The CDR3 bases are TGTGCCAGCAGTTCGGGACTAGCGGGGGGCCCCACTCTCTACAATGAGCAGTTCTTC. This codes for CASSSGLAGGPTLYNEQFF. The chain combines TRBV27 with TRBJ2-1, with 15 bases matching TRBD2. Germline V lookup: CDR1 MNHEY, CDR2 SMNVEV (reference sequence). Losses at the gene ends were 4 bases for V and 3 bases for J; bases not matched to a gene: 10. This CDR3 is built from 19 residues.

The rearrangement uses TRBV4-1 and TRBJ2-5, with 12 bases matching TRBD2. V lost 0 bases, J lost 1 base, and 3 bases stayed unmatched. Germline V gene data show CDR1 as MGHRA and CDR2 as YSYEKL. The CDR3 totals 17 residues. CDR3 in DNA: TGCGCCAGCAGCCAAGAGGCTAGCGGGAGGGCCCAAGAGACCCAGTACTTC. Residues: CASSQEASGRAQETQYF.

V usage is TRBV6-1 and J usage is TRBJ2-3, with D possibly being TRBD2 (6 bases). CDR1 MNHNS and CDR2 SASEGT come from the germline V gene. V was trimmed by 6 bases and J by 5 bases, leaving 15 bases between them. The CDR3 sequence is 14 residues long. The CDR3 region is CASRLAPAVDTQYF. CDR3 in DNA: TGTGCCAGCAGGCTAGCGCCCGCAGTAGATACGCAGTATTTT.

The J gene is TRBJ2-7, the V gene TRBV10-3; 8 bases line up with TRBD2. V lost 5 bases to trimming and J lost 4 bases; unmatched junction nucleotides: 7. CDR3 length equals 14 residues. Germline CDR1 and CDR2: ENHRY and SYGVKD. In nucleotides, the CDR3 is TGTGCCATCAGTAACAGCGGGAGCTGGTACGAGCAGTACTTC. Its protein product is CAISNSGSWYEQYF.

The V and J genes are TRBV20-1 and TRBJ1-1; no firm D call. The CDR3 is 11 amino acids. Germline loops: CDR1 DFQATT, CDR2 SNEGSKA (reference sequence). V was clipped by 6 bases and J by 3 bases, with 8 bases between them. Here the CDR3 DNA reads TGCAGTGCGAACGACTACACTGAAGCTTTCTTT. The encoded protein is CSANDYTEAFF.

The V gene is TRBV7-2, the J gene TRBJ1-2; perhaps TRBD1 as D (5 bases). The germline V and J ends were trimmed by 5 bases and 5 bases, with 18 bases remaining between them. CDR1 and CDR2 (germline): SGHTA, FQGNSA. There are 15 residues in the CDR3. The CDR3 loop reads CASSLTVGTGYGYTF. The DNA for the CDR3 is TGTGCCAGCAGCCTCACCGTCGGGACGGGGTATGGCTACACCTTC.

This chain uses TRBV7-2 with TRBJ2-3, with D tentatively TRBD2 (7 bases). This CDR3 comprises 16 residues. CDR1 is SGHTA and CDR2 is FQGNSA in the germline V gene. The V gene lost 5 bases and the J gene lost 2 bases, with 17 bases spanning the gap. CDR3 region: CASSPFLGGATDTQYF. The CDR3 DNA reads TGTGCCAGCAGCCCTTTTTTGGGGGGGGCCACAGATACGCAGTATTTT.

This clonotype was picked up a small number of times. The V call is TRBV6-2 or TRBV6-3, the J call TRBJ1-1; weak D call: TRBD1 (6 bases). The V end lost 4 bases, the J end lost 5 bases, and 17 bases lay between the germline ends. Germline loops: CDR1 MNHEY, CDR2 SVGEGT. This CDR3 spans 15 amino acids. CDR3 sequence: CASSFAGATGTEAFF. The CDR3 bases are TGTGCCAGCAGTTTCGCGGGGGCGACAGGTACTGAAGCTTTCTTT.

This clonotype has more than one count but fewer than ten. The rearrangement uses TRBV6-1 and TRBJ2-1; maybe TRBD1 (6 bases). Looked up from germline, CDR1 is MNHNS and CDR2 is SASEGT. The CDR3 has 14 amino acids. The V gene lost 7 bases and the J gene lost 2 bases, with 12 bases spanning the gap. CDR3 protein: CASIRTEPYNEQFF. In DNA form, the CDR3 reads TGTGCCAGCATCCGGACAGAGCCCTACAATGAGCAGTTCTTC.

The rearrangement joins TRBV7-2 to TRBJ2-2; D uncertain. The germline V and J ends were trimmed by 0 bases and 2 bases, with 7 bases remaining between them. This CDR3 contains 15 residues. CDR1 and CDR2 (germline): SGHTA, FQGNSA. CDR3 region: CASSLARLNTGELFF. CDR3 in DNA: TGTGCCAGCAGCTTAGCGCGCCTTAACACCGGGGAGCTGTTTTTT.